This entry is about one T cell receptor (beta chain). Its antigen remains unidentified. No quality values exist for individual bases; no much larger clone is one base distant. The method was the immunoSEQ multiplex PCR assay. Held by TCRdb, this immuneACCESS table contains in-frame sequences only and omits some clones. Under half of the omission traces to an unresolved V gene where checked; the cause of the rest is unknown. This sample comprises about 120,000 clones, 87% of them detected only once. The ten biggest clones cover 12% of the sample. This entry belongs to a study of control samples from healthy donors and cancer patients (dated by TCRdb to 2020 to 2021). CDR1 and CDR2 were assigned from the germline V gene as SGHTA and FQGNSA. The V end loses 2 bases and the J end loses 9 bases, and a stretch of 11 bases separates them. Including cysteine and phenylalanine, the CDR3 has 13 amino acids. Just the 39-base CDR3 DNA is kept, in frame starting at base 1.

The V gene is TRBV7-2 and the J gene is TRBJ2-1, with no confident D gene call. Input material: blood. The source is a man between 25 and 39 years old in good health. Here is the DNA: TGTGCCAGCAGCTTATCTGGGTTTGGTGAGCAGTTCTTC. This codes for CASSLSGFGEQFF.